These 22 T cell receptor beta chains share one sample of origin, sequenced in a study of cytomegalovirus exposure and HLA in healthy donors. In the PCR, 60 Vbeta and 13 Jbeta primers were used. Profiling relied on immunoSEQ multiplex PCR, and the TCRdb table lists in-frame clones only, not all of them. The sample lists 250,000 or so clones, around 90% seen once, with about 1.7% in the top ten. The sample consisted of PBMCs. The receptor set was obtained from a girl aged 2-10 years in good health and CMV-seronegative.

This rearrangement joins TRBV27 to TRBJ2-1; 12 bases agree with TRBD1. Germline CDR1 reads MNHEY; CDR2 reads SMNVEV (reference sequence). After removal of 8 bases from V and 7 bases from J, the junction contained 3 bases not matched to a gene. The CDR3 is 13 residues long. The CDR3 is CASGTGGYNEQFF. Here the CDR3 DNA reads TGTGCCAGCGGGACAGGGGGCTATAATGAGCAGTTCTTC.

The CDR3 DNA sequence: TGTGCCAGCAGCTACGGACTAGCGGGGTCCAATGAGCAGTTCTTC. Its translation is CASSYGLAGSNEQFF. This chain connects TRBV5-6 to TRBJ2-1, with 12 bases matching TRBD2. The CDR3 totals 15 residues. The V gene's germline CDR1 is SGHDT and CDR2 YYEEEE. With 3 bases clipped from V and 6 bases from J, the junction kept 4 bases outside the gene matches.

The chain is built from TRBV27 and TRBJ2-7, with 9 positions matching TRBD1. The J segment lost 9 bases and the V segment lost 3 bases, leaving 3 bases of the junction unmatched. Looked up from germline, CDR1 is MNHEY and CDR2 is SMNVEV (reference sequence). This CDR3 spans 12 amino acids. The CDR3 nucleotides are TGTGCCAGCAGTTTCCAACAGGGGGCGCAGTACTTC. This codes for CASSFQQGAQYF.

V is TRBV11-2 and J is TRBJ1-6, with D tentatively TRBD1 (6 bases). The CDR3 is 14 amino acids. Trimming removed 8 bases at V and 4 bases at J, with 12 bases between. Germline V gene lookup returns CDR1 SGHAT and CDR2 FQNNGV. Written as DNA, the CDR3 is TGTGCCAGCCAAGGGGGTTTTTATAATTCACCCCTCCACTTT. It translates to CASQGGFYNSPLHF.

This chain joins TRBV2 and TRBJ2-5; 10 bases are shared with TRBD2. The V gene end was trimmed by 5 bases and the J gene end by 4 bases; junction bases not matched to a gene: 4. CDR1 and CDR2 (germline): SNHLY, FYNNEI. The CDR3 spans 14 residues. This chain's CDR3 is CASSLRLAGETQYF. CDR3 bases: TGTGCCAGCAGTCTCCGACTAGCGGGAGAGACCCAGTACTTC.

V is TRBV30 and J is TRBJ2-7; possible D gene TRBD1, 5 bases. Trimming removed 3 bases at V and 1 base at J, with 7 bases between. Looked up from germline, CDR1 is GTSNPN and CDR2 is SVGIG (reference sequence). CDR3 length: 12 amino acids. The CDR3 here is CAWSPGSYEQYF. The CDR3 nucleotides read TGTGCCTGGAGCCCAGGGTCCTACGAGCAGTACTTC. Looking up the rest from reference TRBV30 and TRBJ2-7 gives the full variable domain: SQTIHQWPATLVQPVGSPLSLECTVEGTSNPNLYWYRQAAGRGLQLLFYSVGIGQISSEVPQNLSASRPQDRQFILSSKKLLLSDSGFYLCAWSPGSYEQYFGPGTRLTVT.

The chain is built from TRBV5-8 and TRBJ1-1; 8 bases match TRBD1. The V gene end was trimmed by 4 bases and the J gene end by 4 bases; junction bases not matched to a gene: 9. This CDR3 spans 15 amino acids. Germline V CDR1 and CDR2: SGHTS, YDEGEE. CDR3 amino acids: CASSLHGQGSTEAFF. The CDR3 coding sequence is TGTGCCAGCAGCCTCCACGGACAGGGTTCCACTGAAGCTTTCTTT.

The chain combines TRBV27 with TRBJ1-2; 9 positions agree with TRBD1. The CDR3 runs to 16 residues. Per germline, CDR1 MNHEY and CDR2 SMNVEV (reference sequence). V shed 0 bases, J shed 2 bases, and the junction held 4 bases outside the gene matches. CDR3 region: CASSLSSGTGNYGYTF. CDR3 DNA sequence: TGTGCCAGCAGTTTATCATCCGGGACAGGGAACTATGGCTACACCTTC.

The chain couples TRBV30 to TRBJ1-4; D unclear. V gave up 1 base and J gave up 1 base, with 7 bases separating them. Germline CDR1 GTSNPN, CDR2 SVGIG (reference sequence). The CDR3 is made up of 14 amino acids. The CDR3 region has the DNA TGTGCCTGGAGTGGGTTCGGAACTAATGAAAAACTGTTTTTT. This sequence encodes CAWSGFGTNEKLFF.

The rearrangement links TRBV15 to TRBJ1-3; the match to TRBD1 covers 7 bases. Per germline, CDR1 LNHNV and CDR2 YYDKDF (reference sequence). Germline trimming cut 4 bases from V and 0 bases from J; bases unmatched to any gene: 6. CDR3 length equals 16 residues. CDR3 DNA: TGTGCCACCAGCAAAGGGACAGCCAACTCTGGAAACACCATATATTTT. It yields the protein CATSKGTANSGNTIYF. The entire variable domain, with the rest obtained from reference TRBV15 and TRBJ1-3, is as follows: DAMVIQNPRYQVTQFGKPVTLSCSQTLNHNVMYWYQQKSSQAPKLLFHYYDKDFNNEADTPDNFQSRRPNTSFCFLDIRSPGLGDTAMYLCATSKGTANSGNTIYFGEGSWLTVV.

This rearrangement joins TRBV6-5 to TRBJ1-5; D unresolved. V was shortened by 6 bases and J by 5 bases, with 8 bases between the two germline ends. Germline CDR1 and CDR2: MNHEY and SVGAGI. The length of the CDR3 is 12 residues. The CDR3 nucleotides read TGTGCCAGCAGCGAACTGTATCAGCCCCAGCATTTT. This translates into CASSELYQPQHF.

This clone came up once. The rearrangement links TRBV19 to TRBJ1-2, with D possibly being TRBD1 (5 bases). Between the trimmed V and J ends, which lost 3 bases and 5 bases, there was a span of 13 bases. Germline V gene sequence: CDR1 LNHDA, CDR2 SQIVND (reference sequence). This CDR3 spans 14 amino acids. The DNA for the CDR3 is TGTGCCAGTAGTATTTTATCCTCAGGGTATGGCTACACCTTC. It codes for CASSILSSGYGYTF.

V is TRBV10-3 and J is TRBJ2-3, with D tentatively TRBD2 (6 bases). Germline assignment: CDR1 ENHRY and CDR2 SYGVKD. This CDR3 is built from 16 residues. V was shortened by 1 base and J by 1 base, with 12 bases between the two germline ends. CDR3 in DNA: TGTGCCATCAGTGAGTATTCTCAGCGGGGCACAGATACGCAGTATTTT. Amino acid sequence: CAISEYSQRGTDTQYF.

The chain couples TRBV10-1 to TRBJ2-5; 7 nucleotides match TRBD2. The ends lost 5 bases at V and 4 bases at J; junction bases unmatched: 4. The CDR3 is 13 amino acids. From germline, CDR1 is WNHNN and CDR2 SYGVQD (reference sequence). CDR3 loop: CASSRGVGETQYF. Written as DNA, the CDR3 is TGCGCCAGCAGTCGGGGGGTTGGAGAGACCCAGTACTTC.

This chain links TRBV7-2 with TRBJ2-1; D is perhaps TRBD2 (6 bases). Trimming stripped 7 bases from V and 1 base from J, with 17 bases between. The CDR3 is 16 amino acids. Looked up from germline, CDR1 is SGHTA and CDR2 is FQGNSA. The CDR3 sequence: CASTAPGSGSYNEQFF. The CDR3 nucleotides read TGTGCCAGCACCGCACCCGGGAGTGGGTCCTACAATGAGCAGTTCTTC.

The chain links TRBV13 to TRBJ2-1; the match to TRBD2 covers 10 bases. The CDR3 has 16 amino acids. The V and J ends lost 5 bases and 7 bases, in that order; junction bases with no gene match: 11. The germline CDR1 and CDR2 sequences are PRHDT and FYEKMQ (reference sequence). CDR3 sequence (DNA): TGTGCCAGCAGCGTTAGTAGGCTAGCGGGAGATAATGAGCAGTTCTTC. It translates to CASSVSRLAGDNEQFF.

The rearrangement joins TRBV10-1 to TRBJ2-2, with TRBD2 identical over 10 bases. V lost 7 bases and J lost 4; bases outside the gene matches: 12. CDR3 length equals 17 residues. Germline assignment: CDR1 WNHNN and CDR2 SYGVQD (reference sequence). The CDR3 DNA is TGCGCCAGCATGGGGTTACTAGCGGGAAGGTTCACCGGGGAGCTGTTTTTT. Protein: CASMGLLAGRFTGELFF.

The J gene is TRBJ2-3, the V gene TRBV2; possible D gene TRBD1, 6 bases. Germline CDR1 is SNHLY and CDR2 is FYNNEI. This CDR3 is 12 amino acids long. With 8 bases removed from V and 2 bases from J, the gap between germline ends came to 8 bases. The CDR3 spells CASRDNTDTQYF. CDR3 nucleotides: TGTGCCAGCCGGGACAACACAGATACGCAGTATTTT.

The rearrangement joins TRBV19 to TRBJ1-2; D is undetermined. This CDR3 has 14 residues. Trimming removed 5 bases at V and 2 bases at J, with 12 bases between. CDR1 is LNHDA, CDR2 SQIVND, per germline (reference sequence). CDR3 DNA: TGTGCCAGTAGTCCATCAGTAGCAAACTATGGCTACACCTTC. Its translation is CASSPSVANYGYTF.

The CDR3 DNA follows: TGTGCCAGCGTCCCTTTAGGGGGAAGAACTGAAGCTTTCTTT. It encodes CASVPLGGRTEAFF. J is TRBJ1-1 and V is TRBV6-5; a weak D match, TRBD1 (6 bases). This CDR3 contains 14 residues. In germline, CDR1 is MNHEY, CDR2 SVGAGI. V was shortened by 8 bases and J by 5 bases, with 18 bases between the two germline ends.

For the CDR3, the DNA is TGTGCCAGCAGCAGCTTAAGGACAGGGTTTATGAACACTGAAGCTTTCTTT. Encoded protein: CASSSLRTGFMNTEAFF. The rearrangement uses TRBV27 and TRBJ1-1, with 8 positions matching TRBD1. This CDR3 spans 17 amino acids. The germline CDR1 and CDR2 sequences are MNHEY and SMNVEV (reference sequence). The V gene end was trimmed by 6 bases and the J gene end by 0 bases; junction bases not matched to a gene: 12.

The chain employs TRBV7-3 and TRBJ1-1, with a possible D match to TRBD1 (6 bases). V lost 5 bases and J lost 1, with 14 bases in between. The CDR3 has 15 residues. Germline loops: CDR1 SGHTA, CDR2 FQGTGA. Written as DNA, the CDR3 is TGTGCCAGCAGCCCACGCCCAGGGGAGAACACTGAAGCTTTCTTT. Encoded protein: CASSPRPGENTEAFF.